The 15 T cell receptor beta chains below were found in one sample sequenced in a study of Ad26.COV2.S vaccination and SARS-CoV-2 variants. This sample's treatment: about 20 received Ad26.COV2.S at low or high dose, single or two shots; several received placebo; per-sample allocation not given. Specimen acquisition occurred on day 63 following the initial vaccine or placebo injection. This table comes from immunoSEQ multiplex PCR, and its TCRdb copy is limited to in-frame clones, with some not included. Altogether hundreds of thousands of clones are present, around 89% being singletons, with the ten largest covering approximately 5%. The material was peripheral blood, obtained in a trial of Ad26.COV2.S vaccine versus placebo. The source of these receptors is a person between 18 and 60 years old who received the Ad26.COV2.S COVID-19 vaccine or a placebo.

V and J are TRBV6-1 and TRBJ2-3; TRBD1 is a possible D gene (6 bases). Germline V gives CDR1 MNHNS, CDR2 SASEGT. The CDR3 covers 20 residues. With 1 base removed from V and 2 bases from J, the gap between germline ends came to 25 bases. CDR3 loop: CASSEVLWKYVDSNTDTQYF. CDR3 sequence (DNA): TGTGCCAGCAGTGAAGTTCTGTGGAAATACGTGGACAGTAACACAGATACGCAGTATTTT.

CDR3 amino acids: CASSYIRLAGNNEQFF. CDR3 sequence (DNA): TGTGCCAGCAGTTACATTCGGCTAGCGGGGAACAATGAGCAGTTCTTC. The rearrangement links TRBV6-5 to TRBJ2-1; TRBD2 agrees at 9 bases. Germline V gene data show CDR1 as MNHEY and CDR2 as SVGAGI. CDR3 size: 16 residues. J lost 5 bases, V lost 2 bases, and 7 bases had no gene match.

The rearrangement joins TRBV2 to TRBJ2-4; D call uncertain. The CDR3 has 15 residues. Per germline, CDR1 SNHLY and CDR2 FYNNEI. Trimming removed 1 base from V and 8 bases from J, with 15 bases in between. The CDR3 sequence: CASSEGLADGYIQYF. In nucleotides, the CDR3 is TGTGCCAGCAGTGAAGGGTTGGCAGACGGGTACATTCAGTACTTC. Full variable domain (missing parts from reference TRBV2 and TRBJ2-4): EPEVTQTPSHQVTQMGQEVILRCVPISNHLYFYWYRQILGQKVEFLVSFYNNEISEKSEIFDDQFSVERPDGSNFTLKIRSTKLEDSAMYFCASSEGLADGYIQYFGAGTRLSVL.

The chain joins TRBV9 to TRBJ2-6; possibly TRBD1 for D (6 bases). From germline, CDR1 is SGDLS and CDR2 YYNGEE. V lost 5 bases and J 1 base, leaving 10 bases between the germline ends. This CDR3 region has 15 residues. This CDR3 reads CASSGGGSGANVLTF. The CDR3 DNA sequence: TGTGCCAGCAGTGGGGGCGGGTCTGGGGCCAACGTCCTGACTTTC.

CDR3 sequence reads: CATSEALAGVEYNEQFF. The CDR3 DNA follows: TGTGCCACCAGTGAAGCTCTAGCGGGAGTAGAGTACAATGAGCAGTTCTTC. The chain joins TRBV24-1 to TRBJ2-1, with 10 positions matching TRBD2. Trimming cost V 4 bases and J 4 bases; bases outside gene matches: 9. CDR3 length: 17 residues. The germline gives CDR1 KGHDR, CDR2 SFDVKD.

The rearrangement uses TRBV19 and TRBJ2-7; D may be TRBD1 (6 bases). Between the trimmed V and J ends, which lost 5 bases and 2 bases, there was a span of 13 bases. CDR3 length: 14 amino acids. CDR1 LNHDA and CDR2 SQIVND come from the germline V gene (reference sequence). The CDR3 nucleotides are TGTGCCAGTAGTTCTTCAGGGGCCACCTACGAGCAGTACTTC. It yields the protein CASSSSGATYEQYF.

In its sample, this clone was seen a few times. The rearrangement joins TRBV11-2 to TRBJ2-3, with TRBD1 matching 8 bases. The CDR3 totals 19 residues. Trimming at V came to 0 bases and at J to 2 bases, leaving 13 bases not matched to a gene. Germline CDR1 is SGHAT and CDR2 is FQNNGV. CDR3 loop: CASSLEWEQTGVDTDTQYF. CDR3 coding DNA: TGTGCCAGCAGCTTAGAGTGGGAACAGACAGGGGTTGACACAGATACGCAGTATTTT.

The CDR3 here is CATSRGGAGAYNEQFF. DNA of the CDR3: TGTGCCACCAGCAGAGGAGGAGCGGGGGCATACAATGAGCAGTTCTTC. This chain links TRBV15 with TRBJ2-1; 8 nucleotides agree with TRBD2. Losses at the gene ends were 1 base for V and 4 bases for J; bases not matched to a gene: 6. Germline lookup yields CDR1 LNHNV and CDR2 YYDKDF (reference sequence). There are 16 residues in the CDR3. Combining the CDR3 with reference TRBV15 and TRBJ2-1 gives the whole variable domain DAMVIQNPRYQVTQFGKPVTLSCSQTLNHNVMYWYQQKSSQAPKLLFHYYDKDFNNEADTPDNFQSRRPNTSFCFLDIRSPGLGDTAMYLCATSRGGAGAYNEQFFGPGTRLTVL.

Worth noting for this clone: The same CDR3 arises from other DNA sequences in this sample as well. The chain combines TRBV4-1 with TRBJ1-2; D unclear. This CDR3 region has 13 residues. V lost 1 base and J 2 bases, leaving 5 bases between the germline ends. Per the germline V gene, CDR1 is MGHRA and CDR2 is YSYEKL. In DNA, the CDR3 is TGCGCCAGCAGCCAAGCAGGAAACTATGGCTACACCTTC. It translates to CASSQAGNYGYTF.

The CDR3 DNA reads TGTGCCAGCAGCACCCGGACAGGGGAGGCGGGCACTGAAGCTTTCTTT. Protein product: CASSTRTGEAGTEAFF. The chain combines TRBV13 with TRBJ1-1, with TRBD1 matching 9 bases. V lost 5 bases and J lost 4; bases outside the gene matches: 11. Germline V CDR1 and CDR2: PRHDT, FYEKMQ (reference sequence). This CDR3 comprises 16 residues.

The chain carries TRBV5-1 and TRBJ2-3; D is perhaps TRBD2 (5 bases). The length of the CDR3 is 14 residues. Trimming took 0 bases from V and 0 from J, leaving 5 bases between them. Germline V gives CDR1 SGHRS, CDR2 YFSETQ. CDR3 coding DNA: TGCGCCAGCAGCTTGGGGAGGAGCACAGATACGCAGTATTTT. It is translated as CASSLGRSTDTQYF.

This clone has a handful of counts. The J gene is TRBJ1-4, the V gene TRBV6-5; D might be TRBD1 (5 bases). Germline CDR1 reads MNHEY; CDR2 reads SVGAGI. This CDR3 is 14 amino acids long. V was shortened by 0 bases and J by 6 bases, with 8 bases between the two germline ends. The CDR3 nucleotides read TGTGCCAGCAGTTACTCGAGGGACGATGAAAAACTGTTTTTT. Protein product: CASSYSRDDEKLFF.

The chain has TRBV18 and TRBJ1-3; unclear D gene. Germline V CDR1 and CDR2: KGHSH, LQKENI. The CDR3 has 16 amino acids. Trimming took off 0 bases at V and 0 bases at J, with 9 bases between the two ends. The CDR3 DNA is TGTGCCAGCTCACCACCGAGGACCGGCTCTGGAAACACCATATATTTT. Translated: CASSPPRTGSGNTIYF.

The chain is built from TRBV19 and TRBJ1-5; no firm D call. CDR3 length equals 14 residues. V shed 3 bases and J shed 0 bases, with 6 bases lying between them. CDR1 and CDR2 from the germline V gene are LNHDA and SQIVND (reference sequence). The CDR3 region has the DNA TGTGCCAGTAGTATGATTGATAGCAATCAGCCCCAGCATTTT. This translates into CASSMIDSNQPQHF.

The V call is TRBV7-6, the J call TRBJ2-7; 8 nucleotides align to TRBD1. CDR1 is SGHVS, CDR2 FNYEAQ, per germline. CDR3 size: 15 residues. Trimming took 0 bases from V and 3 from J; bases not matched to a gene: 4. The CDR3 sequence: CASSLAAGTGYEQYF. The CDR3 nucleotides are TGTGCCAGCAGCTTAGCGGCAGGGACAGGCTACGAGCAGTACTTC. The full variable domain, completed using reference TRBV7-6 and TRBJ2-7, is GAGVSQSPRYKVTKRGQDVALRCDPISGHVSLYWYRQALGQGPEFLTYFNYEAQQDKSGLPNDRFSAERPEGSISTLTIQRTEQRDSAMYRCASSLAAGTGYEQYFGPGTRLTVT.